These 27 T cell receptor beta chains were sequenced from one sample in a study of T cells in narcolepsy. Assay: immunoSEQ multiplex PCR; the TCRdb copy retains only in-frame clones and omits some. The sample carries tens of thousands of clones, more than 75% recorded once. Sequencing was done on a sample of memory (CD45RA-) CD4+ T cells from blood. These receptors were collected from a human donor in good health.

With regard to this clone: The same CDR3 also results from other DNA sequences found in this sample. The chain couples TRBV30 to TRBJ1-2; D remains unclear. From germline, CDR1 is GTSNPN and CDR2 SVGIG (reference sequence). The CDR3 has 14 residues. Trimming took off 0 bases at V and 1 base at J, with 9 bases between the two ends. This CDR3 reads CAWSVLGRNYGYTF. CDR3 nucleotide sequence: TGTGCCTGGAGTGTATTGGGCCGTAACTATGGCTACACCTTC. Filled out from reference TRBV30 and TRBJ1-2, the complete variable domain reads SQTIHQWPATLVQPVGSPLSLECTVEGTSNPNLYWYRQAAGRGLQLLFYSVGIGQISSEVPQNLSASRPQDRQFILSSKKLLLSDSGFYLCAWSVLGRNYGYTFGSGTRLTVV.

This chain's CDR3 is CASSLEGGPITGANVLTF. The CDR3 DNA reads TGCGCCAGCAGCTTGGAGGGGGGCCCGATAACTGGGGCCAACGTCCTGACTTTC. This chain links TRBV5-1 with TRBJ2-6; D may match TRBD1 or TRBD2 (6 bases each). There are 18 residues in the CDR3. Germline values: CDR1 SGHRS, CDR2 YFSETQ. V was cut by 0 bases and J by 2 bases, with 15 bases left in between.

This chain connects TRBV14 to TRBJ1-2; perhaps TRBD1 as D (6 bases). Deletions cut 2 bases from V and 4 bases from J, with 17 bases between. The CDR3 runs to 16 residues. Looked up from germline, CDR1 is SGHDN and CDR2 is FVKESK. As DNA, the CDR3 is TGTGCCAGCAGCCAACTAGAACAGGGACGGCGCTATGGCTACACCTTC. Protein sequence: CASSQLEQGRRYGYTF.

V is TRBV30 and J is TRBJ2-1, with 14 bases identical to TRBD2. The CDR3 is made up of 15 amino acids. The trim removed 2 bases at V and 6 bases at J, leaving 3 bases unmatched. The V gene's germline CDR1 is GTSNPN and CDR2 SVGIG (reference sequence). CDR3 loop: CAWSLGTSGSNEQFF. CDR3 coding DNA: TGTGCCTGGAGTTTAGGGACTAGCGGGAGCAATGAGCAGTTCTTC.

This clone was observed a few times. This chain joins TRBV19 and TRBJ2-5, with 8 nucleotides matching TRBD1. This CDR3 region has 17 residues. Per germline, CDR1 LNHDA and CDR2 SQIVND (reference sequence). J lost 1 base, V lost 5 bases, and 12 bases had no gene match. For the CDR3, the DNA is TGTGCCAGTAGTGAGAGGGACAGGTTGACACGCCAAGAGACCCAGTACTTC. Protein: CASSERDRLTRQETQYF.

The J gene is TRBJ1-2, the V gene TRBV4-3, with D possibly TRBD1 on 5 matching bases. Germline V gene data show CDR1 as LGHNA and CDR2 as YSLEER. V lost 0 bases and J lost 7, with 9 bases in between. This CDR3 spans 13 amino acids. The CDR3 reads CASSQETGSGYTF. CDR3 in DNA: TGCGCCAGCAGCCAAGAAACAGGCTCTGGCTACACCTTC.

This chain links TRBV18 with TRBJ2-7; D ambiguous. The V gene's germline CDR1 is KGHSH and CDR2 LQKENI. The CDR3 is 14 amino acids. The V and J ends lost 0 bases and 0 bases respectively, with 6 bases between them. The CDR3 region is CASSPPTNSYEQYF. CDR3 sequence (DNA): TGTGCCAGCTCACCACCTACAAACTCCTACGAGCAGTACTTC.

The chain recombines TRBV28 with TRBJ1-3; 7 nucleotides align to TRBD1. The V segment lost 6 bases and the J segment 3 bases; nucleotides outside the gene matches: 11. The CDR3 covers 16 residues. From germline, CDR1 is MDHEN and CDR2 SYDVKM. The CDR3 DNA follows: TGTGCCAGCAGAAAGCCCAGGGGGGATTTTGGAAACACCATATATTTT. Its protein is CASRKPRGDFGNTIYF.

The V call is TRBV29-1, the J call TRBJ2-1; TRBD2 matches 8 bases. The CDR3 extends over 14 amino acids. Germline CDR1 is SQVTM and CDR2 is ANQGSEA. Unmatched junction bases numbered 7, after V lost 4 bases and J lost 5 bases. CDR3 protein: CSVASGSKDNEQFF. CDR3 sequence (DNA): TGCAGCGTTGCGAGCGGGAGTAAGGACAATGAGCAGTTCTTC.

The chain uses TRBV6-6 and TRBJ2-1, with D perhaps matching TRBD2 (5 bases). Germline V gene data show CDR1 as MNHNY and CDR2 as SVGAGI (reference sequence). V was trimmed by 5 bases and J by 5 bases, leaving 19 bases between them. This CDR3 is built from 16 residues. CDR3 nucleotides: TGTGCCAGCAGTGGACTTGGAGGTAGTGGGGACAATGAGCAGTTCTTC. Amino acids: CASSGLGGSGDNEQFF.

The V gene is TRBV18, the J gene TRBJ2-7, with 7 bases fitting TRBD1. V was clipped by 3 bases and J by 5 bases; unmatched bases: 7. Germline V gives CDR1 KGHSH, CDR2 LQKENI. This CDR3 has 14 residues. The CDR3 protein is CASSPRQGPHEQYF. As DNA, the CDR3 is TGTGCCAGCTCACCTAGACAGGGCCCGCACGAGCAGTACTTC.

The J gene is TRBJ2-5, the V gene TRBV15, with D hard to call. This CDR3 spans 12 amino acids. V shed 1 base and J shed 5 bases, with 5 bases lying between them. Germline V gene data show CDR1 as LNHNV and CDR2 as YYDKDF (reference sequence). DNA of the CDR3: TGTGCCACCAGCAGAGTCGGGGAGACCCAGTACTTC. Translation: CATSRVGETQYF.

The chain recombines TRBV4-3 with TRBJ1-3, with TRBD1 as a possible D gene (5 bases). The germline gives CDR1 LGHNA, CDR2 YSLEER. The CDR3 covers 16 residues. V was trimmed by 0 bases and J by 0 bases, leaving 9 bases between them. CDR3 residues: CASSQDGGFSGNTIYF. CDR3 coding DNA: TGCGCCAGCAGCCAAGACGGGGGTTTCTCTGGAAACACCATATATTTT.

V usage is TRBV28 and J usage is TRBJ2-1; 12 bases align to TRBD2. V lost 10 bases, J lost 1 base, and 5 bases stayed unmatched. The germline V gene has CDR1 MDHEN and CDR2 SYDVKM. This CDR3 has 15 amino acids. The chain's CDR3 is CATRTSGVSYNEQFF. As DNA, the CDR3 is TGTGCCACCCGGACTAGCGGGGTATCCTACAATGAGCAGTTCTTC.

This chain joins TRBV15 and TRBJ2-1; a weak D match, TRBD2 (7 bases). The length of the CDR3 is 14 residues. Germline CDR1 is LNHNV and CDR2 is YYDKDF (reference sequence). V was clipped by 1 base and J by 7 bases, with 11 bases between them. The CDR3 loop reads CATSRAGGGNEQFF. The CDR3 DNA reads TGTGCCACCAGCAGAGCGGGGGGCGGGAATGAGCAGTTCTTC.

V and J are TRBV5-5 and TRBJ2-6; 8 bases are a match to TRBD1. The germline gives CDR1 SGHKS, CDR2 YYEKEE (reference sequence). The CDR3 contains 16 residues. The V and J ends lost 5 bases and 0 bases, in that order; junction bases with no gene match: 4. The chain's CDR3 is CASSWGQASGANVLTF. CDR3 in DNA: TGTGCCAGCAGTTGGGGACAGGCCTCTGGGGCCAACGTCCTGACTTTC.

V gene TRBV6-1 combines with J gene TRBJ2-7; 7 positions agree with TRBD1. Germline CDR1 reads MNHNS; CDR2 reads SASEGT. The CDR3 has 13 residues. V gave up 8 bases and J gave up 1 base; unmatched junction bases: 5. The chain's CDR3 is CASRDSISYEQYF. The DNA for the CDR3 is TGTGCCAGCCGGGACAGTATTTCCTACGAGCAGTACTTC.

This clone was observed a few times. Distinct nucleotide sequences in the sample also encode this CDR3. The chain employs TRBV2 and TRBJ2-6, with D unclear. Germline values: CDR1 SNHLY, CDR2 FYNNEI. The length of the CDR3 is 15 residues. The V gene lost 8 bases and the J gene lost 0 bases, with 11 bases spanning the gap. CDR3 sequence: CASSETGSGANVLTF. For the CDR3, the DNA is TGTGCCAGCTCCGAGACCGGCTCTGGGGCCAACGTCCTGACTTTC.

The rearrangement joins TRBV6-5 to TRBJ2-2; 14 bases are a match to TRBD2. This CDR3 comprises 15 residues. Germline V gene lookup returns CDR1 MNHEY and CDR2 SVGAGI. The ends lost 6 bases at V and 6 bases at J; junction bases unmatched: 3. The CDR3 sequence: CASRTGLAGAGELFF. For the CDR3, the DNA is TGTGCCAGCAGGACGGGACTAGCGGGAGCCGGGGAGCTGTTTTTT.

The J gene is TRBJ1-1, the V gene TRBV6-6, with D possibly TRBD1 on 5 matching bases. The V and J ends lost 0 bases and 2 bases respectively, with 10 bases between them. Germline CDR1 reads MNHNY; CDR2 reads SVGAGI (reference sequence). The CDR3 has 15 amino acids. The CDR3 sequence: CASSYSLRDNTEAFF. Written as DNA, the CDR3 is TGTGCCAGCAGTTACTCACTCAGGGATAACACTGAAGCTTTCTTT.

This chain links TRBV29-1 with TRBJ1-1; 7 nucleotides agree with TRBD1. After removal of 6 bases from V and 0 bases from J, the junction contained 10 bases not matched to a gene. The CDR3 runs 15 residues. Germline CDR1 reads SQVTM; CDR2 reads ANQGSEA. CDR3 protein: CSVRGRLSMNTEAFF. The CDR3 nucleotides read TGCAGCGTGAGGGGGCGCTTAAGCATGAACACTGAAGCTTTCTTT.

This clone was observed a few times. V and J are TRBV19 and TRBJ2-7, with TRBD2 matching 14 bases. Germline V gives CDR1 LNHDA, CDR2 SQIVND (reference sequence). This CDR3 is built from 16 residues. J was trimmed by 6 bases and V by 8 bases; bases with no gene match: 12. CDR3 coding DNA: TGTGCCAGTGGTGGCGAGGGACTAGCGGGAGAAGGCGAGCAGTACTTC. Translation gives CASGGEGLAGEGEQYF.

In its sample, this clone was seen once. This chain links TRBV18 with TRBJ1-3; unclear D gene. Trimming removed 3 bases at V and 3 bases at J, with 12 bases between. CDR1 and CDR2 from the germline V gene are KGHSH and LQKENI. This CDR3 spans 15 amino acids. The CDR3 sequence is CASSPGSLGGNTIYF. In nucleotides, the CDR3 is TGTGCCAGCTCACCGGGATCCCTGGGTGGAAACACCATATATTTT. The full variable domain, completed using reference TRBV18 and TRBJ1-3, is NAGVMQNPRHLVRRRGQEARLRCSPMKGHSHVYWYRQLPEEGLKFMVYLQKENIIDESGMPKERFSAEFPKEGPSILRIQQVVRGDSAAYFCASSPGSLGGNTIYFGEGSWLTVV.

CDR3 sequence: CASSTGPRGRATDTQYF. The CDR3 bases are TGTGCCAGCAGCACGGGCCCGCGCGGGAGGGCTACAGATACGCAGTATTTT. The chain employs TRBV7-3 and TRBJ2-3, with 9 bases identical to TRBD2. There are 17 residues in the CDR3. Germline loops: CDR1 SGHTA, CDR2 FQGTGA. Unmatched junction bases numbered 12, after V lost 5 bases and J lost 3 bases.

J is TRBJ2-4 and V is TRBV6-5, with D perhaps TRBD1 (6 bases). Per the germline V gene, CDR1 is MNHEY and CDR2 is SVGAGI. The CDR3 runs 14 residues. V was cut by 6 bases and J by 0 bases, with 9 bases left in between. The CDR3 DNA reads TGTGCCAGCAGGGACAGTTTAGCCAAAAACATTCAGTACTTC. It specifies CASRDSLAKNIQYF.

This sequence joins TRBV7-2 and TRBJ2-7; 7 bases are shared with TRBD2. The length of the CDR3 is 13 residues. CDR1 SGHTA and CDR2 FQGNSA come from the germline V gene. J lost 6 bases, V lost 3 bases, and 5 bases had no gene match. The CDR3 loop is CASSLQLATEQYF. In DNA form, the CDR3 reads TGTGCCAGCAGCTTGCAACTAGCGACCGAGCAGTACTTC. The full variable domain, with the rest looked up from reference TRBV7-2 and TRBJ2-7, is GAGVSQSPSNKVTEKGKDVELRCDPISGHTALYWYRQSLGQGLEFLIYFQGNSAPDKSGLPSDRFSAERTGGSVSTLTIQRTQQEDSAVYLCASSLQLATEQYFGPGTRLTVT.

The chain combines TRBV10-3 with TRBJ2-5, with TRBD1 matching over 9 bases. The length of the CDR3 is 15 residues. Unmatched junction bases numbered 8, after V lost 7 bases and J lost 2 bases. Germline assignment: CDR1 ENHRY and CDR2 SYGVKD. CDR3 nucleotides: TGTGCCATCAAACCACAGGGGGCGCGACAAGAGACCCAGTACTTC. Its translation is CAIKPQGARQETQYF.